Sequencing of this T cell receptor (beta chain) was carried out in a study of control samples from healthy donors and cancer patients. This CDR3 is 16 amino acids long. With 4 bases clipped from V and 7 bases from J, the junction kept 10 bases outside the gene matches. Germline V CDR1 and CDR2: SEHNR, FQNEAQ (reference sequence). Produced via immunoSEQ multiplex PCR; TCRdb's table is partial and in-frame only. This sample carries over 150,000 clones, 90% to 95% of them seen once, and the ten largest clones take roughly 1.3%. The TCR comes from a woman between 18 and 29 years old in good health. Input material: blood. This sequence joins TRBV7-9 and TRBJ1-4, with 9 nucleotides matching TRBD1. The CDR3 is CASSSRPGQGGEKLFF. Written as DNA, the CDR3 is TGTGCCAGCAGCTCTCGTCCGGGACAGGGAGGTGAAAAACTGTTTTTT.